The 23 T cell receptor beta chains in this list originate from one sample, sequenced in a study of blood T cell repertoires in COVID-19. TCRdb's copy holds only in-frame clones and misses some; the assay was immunoSEQ multiplex PCR. Of 90,000 to 120,000 clones in the sample, about 91% are singletons; the top ten hold roughly 5.5%. The sample consisted of peripheral blood. The receptors come from a human donor in a cohort sampled during active COVID-19.

This CDR3 is CASAGQGIQPQHF. The CDR3 DNA reads TGTGCCAGCGCCGGACAGGGAATACAGCCCCAGCATTTT. V is TRBV27 and J is TRBJ1-5, with 8 bases identical to TRBD1. The CDR3 has 13 residues. The V segment lost 8 bases and the J segment 7 bases; nucleotides outside the gene matches: 7. Looked up from germline, CDR1 is MNHEY and CDR2 is SMNVEV (reference sequence).

This rearrangement joins TRBV28 to TRBJ2-2; D is unclear. Germline V lookup: CDR1 MDHEN, CDR2 SYDVKM. The V end was cut by 2 bases, the J end by 3 bases, with 4 bases between. The CDR3 totals 13 residues. The CDR3: CASSLDYTGELFF. As DNA, the CDR3 is TGTGCCAGCAGTTTAGACTACACCGGGGAGCTGTTTTTT.

The chain is built from TRBV19 and TRBJ2-3; 8 bases fit TRBD2. The CDR3 contains 15 residues. In germline, CDR1 is LNHDA, CDR2 SQIVND (reference sequence). Trimming at V came to 5 bases and at J to 2 bases, leaving 6 bases not matched to a gene. Here the CDR3 DNA reads TGTGCCAGTAGTTTTAGCGGGATTAACACAGATACGCAGTATTTT. This encodes CASSFSGINTDTQYF.

The chain uses TRBV4-1 and TRBJ1-4; D possibly corresponds to TRBD1 (6 bases). V gave up 2 bases and J gave up 12 bases, with 16 bases separating them. From germline, CDR1 is MGHRA and CDR2 YSYEKL. This CDR3 spans 14 amino acids. CDR3 sequence (DNA): TGCGCCAGCAGCCAAATAGGGGGAAGGGGTGAACTGTTTTTT. It is translated as CASSQIGGRGELFF.

This chain joins TRBV10-1 and TRBJ2-1, with 7 bases identical to TRBD1. The CDR3 length is 15 residues. Germline V CDR1 and CDR2: WNHNN, SYGVQD (reference sequence). V shed 0 bases and J 9 bases; nucleotides not matched to a gene: 8. This chain's CDR3 is CASSESMVGGSEQFF. The CDR3 DNA sequence: TGCGCCAGCAGTGAGTCTATGGTAGGGGGCAGTGAGCAGTTCTTC.

The CDR3 nucleotides read TGTGCCAGCAGCTTCGGGGTTTTAGGGACCTACAATGAGCAGTTCTTC. Translating gives CASSFGVLGTYNEQFF. The chain joins TRBV11-3 to TRBJ2-1; possible D gene TRBD2, 5 bases. The germline gives CDR1 SGHNT, CDR2 YENEEA. V dropped 3 bases and J dropped 2 bases, with 14 bases sitting between them. The CDR3 covers 16 residues.

J is TRBJ1-2 and V is TRBV6-5; unclear D gene. V lost 7 bases and J lost 5, with 8 bases in between. This CDR3 region has 11 residues. The V gene's germline CDR1 is MNHEY and CDR2 SVGAGI. This CDR3 reads CASTPGYGYTF. The CDR3 DNA sequence: TGTGCCAGCACCCCGGGGTATGGCTACACCTTC.

V and J are TRBV11-2 and TRBJ2-7; 10 positions match TRBD1. Germline CDR1 reads SGHAT; CDR2 reads FQNNGV. J gave up 1 base and V 1 base, and 7 bases lay outside the gene matches. CDR3 size: 17 residues. As DNA, the CDR3 is TGTGCCAGCAGCTTAGGGACAGGGGGAATTAGATCCTACGAGCAGTACTTC. Translating it yields CASSLGTGGIRSYEQYF.

This chain links TRBV6-1 with TRBJ2-1; 9 bases fit TRBD2. This CDR3 region has 16 residues. The ends lost 0 bases at V and 9 bases at J; junction bases unmatched: 9. Germline assignment: CDR1 MNHNS and CDR2 SASEGT. The CDR3 loop is CASSEARRGGRPEQFF. As DNA, the CDR3 is TGTGCCAGCAGTGAAGCTAGGCGGGGGGGCCGCCCTGAGCAGTTCTTC.

The rearrangement joins TRBV27 to TRBJ2-7; 7 positions match TRBD2. The junction had 9 bases not matched to a gene; V was cut back by 6 bases and J by 4 bases. The germline CDR1 and CDR2 sequences are MNHEY and SMNVEV (reference sequence). The CDR3 has 14 amino acids. The DNA for the CDR3 is TGTGCCAGCAGGATAGCGGGTCCGGGTTACGAGCAGTACTTC. It translates to CASRIAGPGYEQYF.

The chain combines TRBV2 with TRBJ2-7; D call uncertain. Trimming shortened V by 1 base and J by 5 bases, and 15 bases separated the two germline ends. Germline V gene data show CDR1 as SNHLY and CDR2 as FYNNEI. The CDR3 contains 15 residues. CDR3 protein: CASSEVSMVVDEQYF. DNA for the CDR3: TGTGCCAGCAGTGAAGTATCTATGGTTGTCGACGAGCAGTACTTC.

The rearrangement uses TRBV19 and TRBJ2-1; TRBD1 is a possible D gene (5 bases). Trimming took off 8 bases at V and 1 base at J, with 12 bases between the two ends. Per germline, CDR1 LNHDA and CDR2 SQIVND (reference sequence). The CDR3 loop spans 14 amino acids. CDR3 sequence (DNA): TGTGCCAGTGTTGACAGAAGGTCCTACAATGAGCAGTTCTTC. Encoded protein: CASVDRRSYNEQFF.

The rearrangement links TRBV28 to TRBJ2-1, with 10 bases that match TRBD2. The germline CDR1 and CDR2 sequences are MDHEN and SYDVKM. J gave up 10 bases and V 5 bases, and 2 bases lay outside the gene matches. The CDR3 is made up of 12 amino acids. In DNA form, the CDR3 reads TGTGCCAGCAGTCCACTAGCGGGAGAGCAGTTCTTC. This translates into CASSPLAGEQFF. The whole variable domain, filled in from reference TRBV28 and TRBJ2-1, reads DVKVTQSSRYLVKRTGEKVFLECVQDMDHENMFWYRQDPGLGLRLIYFSYDVKMKEKGDIPEGYSVSREKKERFSLILESASTNQTSMYLCASSPLAGEQFFGPGTRLTVL.

A few counts support this clone. The chain employs TRBV6-2 or TRBV6-3 and TRBJ1-1; 7 bases line up with TRBD1. Trimming removed 5 bases from V and 1 base from J; junction bases left unmatched: 1. The germline CDR1 and CDR2 sequences are MNHEY and SVGEGT. This CDR3 has 13 amino acids. In DNA form, the CDR3 reads TGTGCCAGCAGTCAGGGGGAGAACACTGAAGCTTTCTTT. It codes for CASSQGENTEAFF.

The chain combines TRBV30 with TRBJ2-2, with D maybe TRBD1 (6 bases). This CDR3 is 15 amino acids long. Germline CDR1 is GTSNPN and CDR2 is SVGIG (reference sequence). Trimming removed 0 bases at V and 1 base at J, with 9 bases between. Here the CDR3 reads CAWSVGGMNTGELFF. The CDR3, as DNA: TGTGCCTGGAGTGTAGGGGGTATGAACACCGGGGAGCTGTTTTTT.

The chain is built from TRBV4-2 and TRBJ2-7; 9 bases align to TRBD2. V lost 1 base, J lost 2 bases, and 3 bases stayed unmatched. Germline values: CDR1 LGHNA, CDR2 YNFKEQ. The CDR3 loop spans 15 amino acids. Here the CDR3 DNA reads TGTGCCAGCAGCCAAGGACTAGCGGATCCCTACGAGCAGTACTTC. It specifies CASSQGLADPYEQYF.

V is TRBV28 and J is TRBJ2-3; D gene uncertain. V was pared by 5 bases and J by 0 bases, with 12 bases between. Germline V gene data show CDR1 as MDHEN and CDR2 as SYDVKM. This CDR3 has 15 residues. Here the CDR3 DNA reads TGTGCCAGCAGTCCTCCAGGCTCGAGCACAGATACGCAGTATTTT. Translation gives CASSPPGSSTDTQYF. Full variable domain (remainder filled in from reference TRBV28 and TRBJ2-3): DVKVTQSSRYLVKRTGEKVFLECVQDMDHENMFWYRQDPGLGLRLIYFSYDVKMKEKGDIPEGYSVSREKKERFSLILESASTNQTSMYLCASSPPGSSTDTQYFGPGTRLTVL.

The J gene is TRBJ2-7, the V gene TRBV5-1; no clear D. The CDR3 totals 14 residues. V lost 0 bases and J 3 bases, leaving 10 bases between the germline ends. CDR1 is SGHRS, CDR2 YFSETQ, per germline. As DNA, the CDR3 is TGCGCCAGCAGCTTGGGGGCAGAGATCTACGAGCAGTACTTC. It codes for CASSLGAEIYEQYF. Drawing the rest from reference TRBV5-1 and TRBJ2-7, the complete variable domain is KAGVTQTPRYLIKTRGQQVTLSCSPISGHRSVSWYQQTPGQGLQFLFEYFSETQRNKGNFPGRFSGRQFSNSRSEMNVSTLELGDSALYLCASSLGAEIYEQYFGPGTRLTVT.

This chain links TRBV12-3 or TRBV12-4 with TRBJ1-5; D remains ambiguous. V was cut by 11 bases and J by 7 bases, with 15 bases left in between. The CDR3 has 12 residues. The CDR3 reads CAASLEGQPQHF. The CDR3 nucleotides are TGTGCCGCTAGTCTAGAGGGACAGCCCCAGCATTTT.

About this clone itself: Other DNA sequences of this sample code for an identical CDR3. The chain couples TRBV2 to TRBJ1-4, with TRBD1 matching 7 bases. Germline V gives CDR1 SNHLY, CDR2 FYNNEI. Trimming removed 6 bases from V and 5 bases from J; junction bases left unmatched: 6. The CDR3 runs 14 residues. CDR3 amino acids: CASRYRGNNEKLFF. The CDR3 DNA follows: TGTGCCAGCAGGTACAGGGGCAACAATGAAAAACTGTTTTTT.

This sequence joins TRBV7-8 and TRBJ1-2; 7 bases agree with TRBD1. Germline V gives CDR1 SGHVS, CDR2 FQNEAQ. The length of the CDR3 is 15 residues. With V trimmed by 4 bases and J by 4 bases, 9 bases remained unmatched. CDR3 region: CASSSTGLMGYGYTF. The CDR3, as DNA: TGTGCCAGCAGCTCGACAGGGTTGATGGGCTATGGCTACACCTTC.

This clone was picked up a small number of times. The gene calls are TRBV5-6 and TRBJ2-3; the D is unclear. The V end lost 0 bases, the J end lost 4 bases, and 15 bases lay between the germline ends. There are 16 residues in the CDR3. Germline CDR1 reads SGHDT; CDR2 reads YYEEEE. The CDR3 DNA reads as TGTGCCAGCAGCTTGGATTTAAGTCAGCGTCCAGATACGCAGTATTTT. Translation gives CASSLDLSQRPDTQYF.

This chain links TRBV6-5 with TRBJ1-1, with 9 bases aligning to TRBD1. V lost 2 bases, J lost 4 bases, and 5 bases stayed unmatched. Per the germline V gene, CDR1 is MNHEY and CDR2 is SVGAGI. The CDR3 runs 15 residues. In nucleotides, the CDR3 is TGTGCCAGCAGTTACGCGGGACAGGGAATCACTGAAGCTTTCTTT. This translates into CASSYAGQGITEAFF.